This TCR beta chain appears in the sequencing data of a study of blood T cell repertoires in COVID-19. Turning to the study itself: T cells, B-cell-depleted T cells, or PBMCs supplied cDNA or gDNA.

Trimming left V 4 bases short and J 6 bases short, with 18 bases between. Germline V lookup: CDR1 SGHRS, CDR2 YFSETQ. CDR3 length: 15 amino acids. This study enrolled people aged about 18 to 100 from roughly 24 US geographic areas. Each participant's cohort was designated according to participant-reported clinical history. As originally analysed: Reference gene primer amplification gave estimated nucleated cell counts. Data came from immunoSEQ multiplex PCR; TCRdb stores just in-frame clones and leaves some out. V, J and clone size reflect that table, while D and trimming were determined from the DNA. The repertoire holds roughly 230,000 clones, about 80% seen once, with roughly 3.1% in the top ten.

The specimen sequenced was PBMCs or T cells enriched from blood (not recorded which). The receptor was isolated from a man aged 45-65 years who had recovered from COVID-19. The rearrangement joins TRBV5-1 to TRBJ2-3; TRBD1 is a possible D gene (7 bases). CDR3 DNA: TGCGCCAGCAGCACGGGGGACAGCGGAAGGGATACGCAGTATTTT. This gives the protein CASSTGDSGRDTQYF.